The 13 T cell receptor beta chains presented below share a single source sample, sequenced in a study of blood T cells in healthy people across ages. Primers used in a second PCR of about 6 to 11 cycles were a sample-barcoded 5' primer and a J-beta primer mix. Via MiXCR, TCRdb re-called the 5' RACE reads, giving one row per CDR3 protein. The repertoire holds 350,000 to 450,000 distinct CDR3 sequences, about 52% seen once, with around 53% in the top ten. Sequencing input: blood. Receptors originate from a man between 60 and 75 years old in good health.

Worth noting for this clonotype: One end of the junction is discordant with germline, which a read error may explain. This chain uses TRBV12-3 or TRBV12-4 with TRBJ2-6; D uncertain. CDR3 size: 14 residues. CDR3 DNA: TGTGCCTGCAGTTTAACCTCTGGGGCCAACGTCCTGACTTTC. Encoded protein: CACSLTSGANVLTF.

The rearrangement uses TRBV4-1 and TRBJ2-7, with a weak D call TRBD2 (6 bases). The J call may be faulty, since TRBJ2-5 better matches the DNA end. Germline assignment: CDR1 MGHRA and CDR2 YSYEKL. This CDR3 contains 15 residues. The CDR3 region has the DNA TGCGCCAGCAGCCCCAGGGACTCCAGCTTAGAGACCCAGTACTTC. Protein sequence: CASSPRDSSLETQYF.

There are many counts of this clonotype. CDR3 in DNA: TGTGCCAGCAGCTTAGCCGGGGTGGGCTACACCTTC. Amino acids: CASSLAGVGYTF. This sequence joins TRBV7-2 and TRBJ1-2; no clear D gene. Germline assignment: CDR1 SGHTA and CDR2 FQGNSA. V lost 0 bases and J lost 8, with 7 bases in between. This CDR3 has 12 amino acids.

In its sample, this clonotype was seen once. The rearrangement uses TRBV7-9 and TRBJ1-1; TRBD1 aligns across 7 bases. This CDR3 spans 15 amino acids. CDR1 SEHNR and CDR2 FQNEAQ come from the germline V gene (reference sequence). After removal of 5 bases from V and 0 bases from J, the junction contained 6 bases not matched to a gene. The DNA for the CDR3 is TGTGCCAGCAGCCTGGGACAGACAATGAACACTGAAGCTTTCTTT. Translating it yields CASSLGQTMNTEAFF.

This clonotype was picked up a small number of times. The V call is TRBV12-3 or TRBV12-4, the J call TRBJ2-6; D gene ambiguous. V lost 6 bases to trimming and J lost 0 bases, with 9 bases between them. This CDR3 region has 15 residues. The CDR3 nucleotides are TGTGCCAGCAGCCTAAGCAACTCTGGGGCCAACGTCCTGACTTTC. This gives the protein CASSLSNSGANVLTF.

The chain has TRBV24-1 and TRBJ2-5, with 9 nucleotides matching TRBD2. After removal of 10 bases from V and 11 bases from J, the junction contained 16 bases not matched to a gene. This CDR3 comprises 14 residues. Per the germline V gene, CDR1 is KGHDR and CDR2 is SFDVKD. This chain's CDR3 is CATFPSGALNEQYF. The CDR3, as DNA: TGTGCCACTTTTCCTAGCGGGGCCTTAAATGAGCAGTACTTC.

In regard to this clonotype: Germline is not matched at one junction end, which may reflect a read error. The chain links TRBV13 to TRBJ2-3; the D gene is possibly TRBD1 (6 bases). CDR3 length equals 13 residues. Germline V gene data show CDR1 as PRHDT and CDR2 as FYEKMQ (reference sequence). CDR3: CAGSRRTADTQYF. The CDR3 region has the DNA TGTGCCGGCAGCCGAAGGACAGCAGATACGCAGTATTTT.

The J gene is TRBJ1-2, the V gene TRBV4-3; tentative D call: TRBD1 (5 bases). The germline V gene encodes CDR1 LGHNA and CDR2 YSLEER. The CDR3 sequence is 14 residues long. Between the trimmed V and J ends, which lost 1 base and 4 bases, there was a span of 10 bases. The CDR3 DNA is TGCGCCAGCAGCCAAGTATGGGACTCCTATGGCTACACCTTC. Its protein product is CASSQVWDSYGYTF.

Only a few counts were recorded for this clonotype. The chain combines TRBV20-1 with TRBJ2-1, with D possibly TRBD2 on 5 matching bases. Germline loops: CDR1 DFQATT, CDR2 SNEGSKA (reference sequence). The CDR3 has 12 amino acids. The V and J ends lost 1 base and 10 bases respectively, with 11 bases between them. The CDR3 here is CSARVTRREQFF. CDR3 DNA sequence: TGCAGTGCTAGAGTTACCCGGAGGGAGCAGTTCTTC.

This clonotype has just a few counts. The chain is built from TRBV18 and TRBJ2-3, with 8 nucleotides matching TRBD1. Germline V lookup: CDR1 KGHSH, CDR2 LQKENI. The V segment lost 3 bases and the J segment 6 bases; nucleotides outside the gene matches: 5. This CDR3 is 14 amino acids long. The CDR3 loop is CASSPNRGVDTQYF. CDR3 nucleotide sequence: TGTGCCAGCTCACCCAACAGGGGGGTCGATACGCAGTATTTT. The full variable domain, rest sourced from reference TRBV18 and TRBJ2-3, is NAGVMQNPRHLVRRRGQEARLRCSPMKGHSHVYWYRQLPEEGLKFMVYLQKENIIDESGMPKERFSAEFPKEGPSILRIQQVVRGDSAAYFCASSPNRGVDTQYFGPGTRLTVL.

CDR3 coding DNA: TGTGCCAGCAGCTTATCAGCGGGGGGCTACGAGCAGTACTTC. Translation gives CASSLSAGGYEQYF. V and J are TRBV7-2 and TRBJ2-7; 9 nucleotides line up with TRBD2. The CDR3 extends over 14 amino acids. V gave up 2 bases and J gave up 3 bases; unmatched junction bases: 2. Germline lookup yields CDR1 SGHTA and CDR2 FQGNSA.

The chain has TRBV30 and TRBJ2-4, with 10 bases aligning to TRBD1. The better agreement between TRBJ2-7 and the DNA end casts doubt on the J call. The CDR3 covers 16 residues. Looked up from germline, CDR1 is GTSNPN and CDR2 is SVGIG (reference sequence). CDR3 bases: TGTGCCTGGAGTGGCCCGGGACAGGGGAGGTCCTACGAGCAGTACTTC. Translation: CAWSGPGQGRSYEQYF.

On this clonotype itself: Germline is not matched at one junction end, which may reflect a read error. The chain has TRBV18 and TRBJ2-5; 7 positions match TRBD2. Germline CDR1 KGHSH, CDR2 LQKENI. This CDR3 region has 16 residues. This CDR3 reads CASPPGGRGYQETQYF. In DNA, the CDR3 is TGTGCCAGCCCACCTGGAGGGAGGGGATACCAAGAGACCCAGTACTTC.